This passage covers 10 T cell receptor beta chains from one sample sequenced in a study of T-cell reconstitution after alpha-beta-depleted transplantation in children (dated by TCRdb to the mid-2010s). Preparation of the library involved PCR. Instrument used: Illumina HiSeq 2500. To normalize quantification of the TCRbeta repertoire, the TCR libraries were built with molecular barcoding that relied on unique molecular identifiers. TCRdb ran its own pipeline on the public reads, namely fastp trimming at Q25 and MiXCR clone calling, and kept in-frame beta chains. Every CDR3 protein is listed once, alongside the most common genes and DNA of its rows. The sample yields approximately 120,000 distinct CDR3 sequences; roughly 9% were counted once. Together, the top ten hold less than 25% of the sample. In light of the paper, this sample's treatment or condition label describes: allogeneic hematopoietic cell transplantation with graft depleted of TCRalphabeta T cells and CD19 B cells.

The sequences come from PBMCs, mostly from graft donor cells, collected 180 days after TCRalphabeta/CD19-depleted stem cell transplant. The receptors come from a girl under three years old who had a stem cell transplant for combined immunodeficiency, so the T cells may come from the graft donor.

CDR3 nucleotides: TGCAGTGCCGCGGGGACAGGGTACTCCTCGGATACGCAGTATTTT. Protein: CSAAGTGYSSDTQYF. The chain joins TRBV20-1 to TRBJ2-3; 9 positions agree with TRBD1. This CDR3 has 15 residues. Per germline, CDR1 DFQATT and CDR2 SNEGSKA (reference sequence). Unmatched junction bases numbered 13, after V lost 6 bases and J lost 6 bases.

This clonotype came up many times. CDR3 region: CASRQGTDNPYEQYF. The DNA of the CDR3 is TGTGCCAGCAGGCAGGGCACCGATAATCCCTACGAGCAGTACTTC. V is TRBV7-2 and J is TRBJ2-7; D might be TRBD1 (5 bases). V was cut by 6 bases and J by 2 bases, with 17 bases left in between. Germline lookup yields CDR1 SGHTA and CDR2 FQGNSA. This CDR3 is built from 15 residues. Looking up the rest from reference TRBV7-2 and TRBJ2-7 gives the full variable domain: GAGVSQSPSNKVTEKGKDVELRCDPISGHTALYWYRQSLGQGLEFLIYFQGNSAPDKSGLPSDRFSAERTGGSVSTLTIQRTQQEDSAVYLCASRQGTDNPYEQYFGPGTRLTVT.

This clonotype showed up many times. The chain links TRBV9 to TRBJ2-5; D possibly corresponds to TRBD1 (5 bases). CDR1 and CDR2 (germline): SGDLS, YYNGEE. V was pared by 0 bases and J by 5 bases, with 14 bases between. This CDR3 comprises 15 residues. The CDR3, as DNA: TGTGCCAGCAGCGTAGCCCTAACAGGTGGCGAGACCCAGTACTTC. It specifies CASSVALTGGETQYF.

This clonotype turned up a few times. The V gene is TRBV10-3, the J gene TRBJ2-1; D tentatively fits TRBD1 or TRBD2 (5 bases each). Trimming pared 7 bases from V and 2 bases from J, leaving 9 bases between. CDR1 and CDR2 from the germline V gene are ENHRY and SYGVKD. The CDR3 spans 13 residues. The chain's CDR3 is CAINSGPYNEQFF. CDR3 nucleotides: TGTGCCATCAACTCGGGGCCCTACAATGAGCAGTTCTTC.

This clonotype was observed at least ten times. The CDR3 DNA sequence: TGCGCCAGCAGTGGGACAGGTTCCTATGGCTACACCTTC. Protein product: CASSGTGSYGYTF. The gene calls are TRBV10-2 and TRBJ1-2; TRBD1 agrees at 7 bases. This CDR3 is built from 13 residues. Germline V gene sequence: CDR1 WSHSY, CDR2 SAAADI. V lost 4 bases and J lost 4; bases outside the gene matches: 3.

For this clonotype: A much larger clone is a single base away; this may be a read error. This sequence joins TRBV29-1 and TRBJ2-5; 12 bases fit TRBD1. The germline V gene has CDR1 SQVTM and CDR2 ANQGSEA. There are 15 residues in the CDR3. Germline trimming cut 6 bases from V and 7 bases from J; bases unmatched to any gene: 12. CDR3 amino acids: CSVPGTGGIGGTQYF. In DNA form, the CDR3 reads TGCAGCGTGCCGGGGACAGGGGGCATAGGAGGGACCCAGTACTTC. Variable domain in full (rest from reference TRBV29-1 and TRBJ2-5): SAVISQKPSRDICQRGTSLTIQCQVDSQVTMMFWYRQQPGQSLTLIATANQGSEATYESGFVIDKFPISRPNLTFSTLTVSNMSPEDSSIYLCSVPGTGGIGGTQYFGPGTRLLVL.

This clonotype was recorded a few times. The genes are TRBV7-2 and TRBJ2-7; D tentatively fits TRBD1 or TRBD2 (6 bases each). Germline V lookup: CDR1 SGHTA, CDR2 FQGNSA. Trimming removed 2 bases from V and 0 bases from J, with 11 bases in between. This CDR3 has 15 amino acids. CDR3 nucleotide sequence: TGTGCCAGCAGCTTAAGGGGGGCGAGCTCCTACGAGCAGTACTTC. It is translated as CASSLRGASSYEQYF. The variable domain in full, completed from reference TRBV7-2 and TRBJ2-7, reads GAGVSQSPSNKVTEKGKDVELRCDPISGHTALYWYRQSLGQGLEFLIYFQGNSAPDKSGLPSDRFSAERTGGSVSTLTIQRTQQEDSAVYLCASSLRGASSYEQYFGPGTRLTVT.

This chain uses TRBV15 with TRBJ2-2; D not resolved. V gave up 3 bases and J gave up 7 bases, with 6 bases separating them. This CDR3 comprises 12 residues. Germline CDR1 is LNHNV and CDR2 is YYDKDF (reference sequence). CDR3: CATSSFYGELFF. CDR3 bases: TGTGCCACCAGCAGTTTTTACGGGGAGCTGTTTTTT. Supplemented by reference TRBV15 and TRBJ2-2, the full variable domain reads DAMVIQNPRYQVTQFGKPVTLSCSQTLNHNVMYWYQQKSSQAPKLLFHYYDKDFNNEADTPDNFQSRRPNTSFCFLDIRSPGLGDTAMYLCATSSFYGELFFGEGSRLTVL.

The sample holds a few counts of this clonotype. The chain couples TRBV12-3 or TRBV12-4 to TRBJ1-2; no firm D call. V lost 1 base and J 8 bases, leaving 2 bases between the germline ends. The CDR3 covers 10 residues. CDR3 loop: CASSLGGYTF. The DNA for the CDR3 is TGTGCCAGCAGTTTAGGGGGCTACACCTTC.

The gene calls are TRBV5-1 and TRBJ1-6, with 7 bases aligning to TRBD1. The V segment lost 0 bases and the J segment 5 bases; nucleotides outside the gene matches: 2. The CDR3 sequence is 15 residues long. Germline CDR1 SGHRS, CDR2 YFSETQ. The CDR3 spells CASSLGDRDNSPLHF. The CDR3 DNA is TGCGCCAGCAGCTTGGGAGACAGGGATAATTCACCCCTCCACTTT.